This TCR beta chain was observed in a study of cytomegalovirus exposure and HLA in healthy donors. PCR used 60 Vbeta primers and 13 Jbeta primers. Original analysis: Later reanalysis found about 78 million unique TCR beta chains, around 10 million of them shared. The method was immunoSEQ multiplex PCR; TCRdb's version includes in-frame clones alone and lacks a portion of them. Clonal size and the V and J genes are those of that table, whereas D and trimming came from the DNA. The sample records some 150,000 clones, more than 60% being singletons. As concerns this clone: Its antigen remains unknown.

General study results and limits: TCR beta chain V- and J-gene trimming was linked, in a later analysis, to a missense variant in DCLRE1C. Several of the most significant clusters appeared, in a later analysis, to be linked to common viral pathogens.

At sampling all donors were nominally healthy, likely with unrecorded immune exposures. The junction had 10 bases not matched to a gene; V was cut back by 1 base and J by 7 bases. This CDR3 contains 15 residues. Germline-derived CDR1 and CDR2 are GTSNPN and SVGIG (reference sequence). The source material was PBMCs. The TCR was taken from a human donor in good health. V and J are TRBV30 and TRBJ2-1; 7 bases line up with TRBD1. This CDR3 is CAWSGYRGPTNEQFF. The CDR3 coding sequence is TGTGCCTGGAGTGGGTATAGGGGGCCAACGAATGAGCAGTTCTTC.